Listed here is a single TCR beta chain. Its antigen is still unknown. This entry is derived from a study of human T cells and chemical hapten exposure. The CDR3 extends over 15 amino acids. As to time point: patch test 1, 2 weeks after DPC sensitization. This sample's treatment: therapeutic diphenylcyclopropenone sensitization with weekly scalp DPC. Blood collection took place prior to placing each patch test. Every donor had alopecia and was 18 to 70 years old; all were suitable for DPC. TCRdb reprocessed the RACE reads with MiXCR, giving one entry per CDR3 protein. The sample lists tens of thousands of distinct CDR3 sequences; under 12% were seen once. Study-wide results and limits: Compared to controls, expanded TCRs made significantly more large clusters of similar CDR3s. PT1 expanded TCR counts correlated positively with patch test score.

This sequence joins TRBV21-1 and TRBJ1-1. TRBV21-1 constitutes a pseudogene. The sequenced sample was whole blood, obtained in connection with sensitization to the hapten diphenylcyclopropenone (DPC). This TCR derives from a man in his forties with alopecia areata. Some clones in this sample may be carry-over from other donors' samples. For the CDR3, the DNA is TGTGCCAGCTCCGCGTTCCATAAGACGAACACTGAAGCTTTCTTT. It encodes CASSAFHKTNTEAFF.